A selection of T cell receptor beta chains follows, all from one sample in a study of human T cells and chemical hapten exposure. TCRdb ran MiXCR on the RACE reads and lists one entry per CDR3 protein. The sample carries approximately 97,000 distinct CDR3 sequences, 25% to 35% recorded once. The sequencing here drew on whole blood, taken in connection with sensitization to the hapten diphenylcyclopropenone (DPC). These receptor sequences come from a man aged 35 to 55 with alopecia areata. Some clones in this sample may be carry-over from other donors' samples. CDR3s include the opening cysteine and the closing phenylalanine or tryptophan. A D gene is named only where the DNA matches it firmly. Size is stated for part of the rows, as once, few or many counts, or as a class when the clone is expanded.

CDR3nt: TGTGCCAGCAGCTTTTCTAATTCACCCCTCCACTTT; CDR3aa: CASSFSNSPLHF; d_gene: NA; abundance: NA; j_gene: TRBJ1-6; v_gene: TRBV7-2; len: 12
CDR3nt: TGTGCCAGCAGTGCCACAGGGATCCGAGAAAAACTGTTTTTT; CDR3aa: CASSATGIREKLFF; d_gene: NA; abundance: NA; j_gene: TRBJ1-4; v_gene: TRBV28; len: 14
CDR3nt: TGTGCCAGCAGTGAATACAGGGGGCTATCTGACGAGCAGTACTTC; CDR3aa: CASSEYRGLSDEQYF; d_gene: TRBD1; abundance: few; j_gene: TRBJ2-7; v_gene: TRBV25-1; len: 15
CDR3nt: TGCAGTGCGGGGCCCCTAGCGGGAGTTGCAGATACGCAGTATTTT; CDR3aa: CSAGPLAGVADTQYF; d_gene: TRBD2; abundance: NA; j_gene: TRBJ2-3; v_gene: TRBV20-1; len: 15
CDR3nt: TGTGCCAGCAACCCGACAGGGCTCCAAGAGACCCAGTACTTC; CDR3aa: CASNPTGLQETQYF; d_gene: TRBD1; abundance: NA; j_gene: TRBJ2-5; v_gene: TRBV6-1; len: 14
CDR3nt: TGTGCCAGCTCACCACCAAAGGCAACCGGGGAGCTGTTTTTT; CDR3aa: CASSPPKATGELFF; d_gene: NA; abundance: NA; j_gene: TRBJ2-2; v_gene: TRBV18; len: 14
CDR3nt: TGTGCCAGCAGCACCCCGACAGGTCGTGGCACTGAAGCTTTCTTT; CDR3aa: CASSTPTGRGTEAFF; d_gene: NA; abundance: NA; j_gene: TRBJ1-1; v_gene: TRBV7-9; len: 15
CDR3nt: TGTGCCAGCAGTTTAGGAGCGGACACAGATACGCAGTATTTT; CDR3aa: CASSLGADTDTQYF; d_gene: NA; abundance: NA; j_gene: TRBJ2-3; v_gene: TRBV12-3/TRBV12-4; len: 14
CDR3nt: TGTGCCAGCAGCGCAGACAGAGAAGCTTTCTTT; CDR3aa: CASSADREAFF; d_gene: NA; abundance: few; j_gene: TRBJ1-1; v_gene: TRBV7-9; len: 11
CDR3nt: TGTGCCACCAAGACTAGCTCATGTTATGGGGAGCTGTTTTTT; CDR3aa: CATKTSSCYGELFF; d_gene: TRBD2; abundance: NA; j_gene: TRBJ2-2; v_gene: TRBV6-6; len: 14
CDR3nt: TGCAGTGCTAGACTGGGCGGTAGCACAGATACGCAGTATTTT; CDR3aa: CSARLGGSTDTQYF; d_gene: NA; abundance: many; j_gene: TRBJ2-3; v_gene: TRBV20-1; len: 14
CDR3nt: TGTGCCAGCAGCTCGACCGTTTCCTACGAGCAGTACTTC; CDR3aa: CASSSTVSYEQYF; d_gene: NA; abundance: few; j_gene: TRBJ2-7; v_gene: TRBV7-8; len: 13
CDR3nt: TGCGCCAGCAGGAGGACTAGCGGGCCGTCCTACAATGAGCAGTTCTTC; CDR3aa: CASRRTSGPSYNEQFF; d_gene: TRBD2; abundance: NA; j_gene: TRBJ2-1; v_gene: TRBV5-1; len: 16
CDR3nt: TGTGCCAGCAGGCGGACAGGGGGAGAGACCCAGTACTTC; CDR3aa: CASRRTGGETQYF; d_gene: TRBD1; abundance: NA; j_gene: TRBJ2-5; v_gene: TRBV28; len: 13
CDR3nt: TGTGCCAGCAGACCCAGAGCAGGAGTAGCCAAAAACATTCAGTACTTC; CDR3aa: CASRPRAGVAKNIQYF; d_gene: NA; abundance: few; j_gene: TRBJ2-4; v_gene: TRBV6-5; len: 16
CDR3nt: TGTGCCAGCAGGGGGGATTATCAGCCCCAGCATTTT; CDR3aa: CASRGDYQPQHF; d_gene: NA; abundance: NA; j_gene: TRBJ1-5; v_gene: TRBV28; len: 12
CDR3nt: TGCGCCAGCAGCGGATACAAGATTAGCACAGATACGCAGTATTTT; CDR3aa: CASSGYKISTDTQYF; d_gene: NA; abundance: NA; j_gene: TRBJ2-3; v_gene: TRBV5-1; len: 15
CDR3nt: TGTGCCAGCAGCGGATCGAACGAGCAGTACTTC; CDR3aa: CASSGSNEQYF; d_gene: NA; abundance: NA; j_gene: TRBJ2-7; v_gene: TRBV27; len: 11
CDR3nt: TGTGCCAGCAGCCCTGACAGGGGAACTGGAAACACCATATATTTT; CDR3aa: CASSPDRGTGNTIYF; d_gene: TRBD1; abundance: few; j_gene: TRBJ1-3; v_gene: TRBV27; len: 15
CDR3nt: TGCGCCAGCACCATATGGGGCCAAGAGACCCAGTACTTC; CDR3aa: CASTIWGQETQYF; d_gene: NA; abundance: few; j_gene: TRBJ2-5; v_gene: TRBV5-1; len: 13
CDR3nt: TGCGCCAGCAGCCCCCAGGGGGGCGCTTCGGAGCAGTACTTC; CDR3aa: CASSPQGGASEQYF; d_gene: NA; abundance: NA; j_gene: TRBJ2-7; v_gene: TRBV4-3; len: 14
CDR3nt: TGTGCCAGCAGTTCCCGGACAGGACCTAATGAGCAGTTCTTC; CDR3aa: CASSSRTGPNEQFF; d_gene: TRBD1; abundance: few; j_gene: TRBJ2-1; v_gene: TRBV28; len: 14
CDR3nt: TGTGCCAGCAGTTCATGGACAGGCTTCACAGATACGCAGTATTTT; CDR3aa: CASSSWTGFTDTQYF; d_gene: TRBD1; abundance: NA; j_gene: TRBJ2-3; v_gene: TRBV27; len: 15
CDR3nt: TGCAGCGTTGGGACAGGGGGGGACGAGCAGTACTTC; CDR3aa: CSVGTGGDEQYF; d_gene: TRBD1; abundance: few; j_gene: TRBJ2-7; v_gene: TRBV29-1; len: 12
CDR3nt: TGCAGTGCTGGGACAGGGGGTCCCCAAGAGACCCAGTACTTC; CDR3aa: CSAGTGGPQETQYF; d_gene: TRBD1; abundance: NA; j_gene: TRBJ2-5; v_gene: TRBV20-1; len: 14
CDR3nt: TGTGCCAGCATAAACCCCCTAATCCATGAGCAGTTCTTC; CDR3aa: CASINPLIHEQFF; d_gene: NA; abundance: NA; j_gene: TRBJ2-1; v_gene: TRBV11-2; len: 13
CDR3nt: TGTGCCAGCAGCTTAGGAGCAGGCTATGGCTACACCTTC; CDR3aa: CASSLGAGYGYTF; d_gene: NA; abundance: few; j_gene: TRBJ1-2; v_gene: TRBV7-9; len: 13
CDR3nt: TGTGCCAGCATGTTTGGCGGCGAAGAAAAACTGTTTTTT; CDR3aa: CASMFGGEEKLFF; d_gene: NA; abundance: many; j_gene: TRBJ1-4; v_gene: TRBV2; len: 13
CDR3nt: TGCAGTGCTACCTCCCCGACGGCTCCCGATAGCACAGATACGCAGTATTTT; CDR3aa: CSATSPTAPDSTDTQYF; d_gene: NA; abundance: few; j_gene: TRBJ2-3; v_gene: TRBV20-1; len: 17
CDR3nt: TGCAGCGTGGGGACACCGAGCTCCTACAATGAGCAGTTCTTC; CDR3aa: CSVGTPSSYNEQFF; d_gene: NA; abundance: few; j_gene: TRBJ2-1; v_gene: TRBV29-1; len: 14
CDR3nt: TGCAGTGCTAGAATGAGCGGACGCAATCAGCCCCAGCATTTT; CDR3aa: CSARMSGRNQPQHF; d_gene: NA; abundance: NA; j_gene: TRBJ1-5; v_gene: TRBV20-1; len: 14
CDR3nt: TGTGCCAGCAGCCCGGTGGAGGGATGGGGCGGGGAGCTGTTTTTT; CDR3aa: CASSPVEGWGGELFF; d_gene: NA; abundance: NA; j_gene: TRBJ2-2; v_gene: TRBV7-6; len: 15
CDR3nt: TGTGCCAGCAGTTTATCTACGGCAGGCTACGAGCAGTACTTC; CDR3aa: CASSLSTAGYEQYF; d_gene: NA; abundance: NA; j_gene: TRBJ2-7; v_gene: TRBV27; len: 14
CDR3nt: TGCAGTTCCCGACTAGCGGGAGGGACAGATACGCAGTATTTT; CDR3aa: CSSRLAGGTDTQYF; d_gene: TRBD2; abundance: NA; j_gene: TRBJ2-3; v_gene: TRBV20-1; len: 14
CDR3nt: TGTGCCAGCTCACCATCGGGCGTAGAGACGGCTTTCTTT; CDR3aa: CASSPSGVETAFF; d_gene: NA; abundance: NA; j_gene: TRBJ1-1; v_gene: TRBV18; len: 13
CDR3nt: TGTGCCAGCAGTTCCGATACCTACGAGCAGTACTTC; CDR3aa: CASSSDTYEQYF; d_gene: NA; abundance: few; j_gene: TRBJ2-7; v_gene: TRBV28; len: 12
CDR3nt: TGCAGTGCGGGATCACAGGGCTCGTTTGAAAAACTGTTTTTT; CDR3aa: CSAGSQGSFEKLFF; d_gene: NA; abundance: few; j_gene: TRBJ1-4; v_gene: TRBV20-1; len: 14
CDR3nt: TGTGCCAGCTCACCACCTCCCAGCACAGATACGCAGTATTTT; CDR3aa: CASSPPPSTDTQYF; d_gene: NA; abundance: many; j_gene: TRBJ2-3; v_gene: TRBV18; len: 14
CDR3nt: TGTGCCAGCAGTTACTCATCCCAGGGCCTCTCCTACGAGCAGTACTTC; CDR3aa: CASSYSSQGLSYEQYF; d_gene: NA; abundance: NA; j_gene: TRBJ2-7; v_gene: TRBV6-2/TRBV6-3; len: 16
CDR3nt: TGTGCCAGCACCGGATTCCGGGACAGGGTTTTTTATGAGCAGTTCTTC; CDR3aa: CASTGFRDRVFYEQFF; d_gene: TRBD1; abundance: NA; j_gene: TRBJ2-1; v_gene: TRBV12-3/TRBV12-4; len: 16
CDR3nt: TGTGCCACCAGCAGTTTTGACAGTCCCCCGAACACCGGGGAGCTGTTTTTT; CDR3aa: CATSSFDSPPNTGELFF; d_gene: NA; abundance: NA; j_gene: TRBJ2-2; v_gene: TRBV15; len: 17